This record concerns one T cell receptor (beta chain) sequence. What it recognizes is unknown. From the RT-PCR reads, TCRdb called clonotypes with MiXCR, one entry per CDR3 protein. The sample includes roughly 700,000 distinct CDR3 sequences, about 14% of them seen just once. This specimen comes from a study of response to subunit inactivated influenza vaccine. Study conclusions and caveats: Each seasonal flu vaccination may recruit only limited new T cells, authors suggested.

The CDR3 spans 14 residues. Trimming cost V 7 bases and J 5 bases, with 15 bases left between them. This TCR came from a man between 45 and 60 years old who received an inactivated influenza vaccine. Sequenced here: PBMCs from blood, sampled roughly 15 days before vaccination. This chain uses TRBV12-3 or TRBV12-4 with TRBJ2-1; tentatively, D is TRBD2 (6 bases). The CDR3 nucleotides are TGTGCCAGCAACCCGGACTACCCAAACAATGAGCAGTTCTTC. As protein: CASNPDYPNNEQFF.